This TCR beta chain was profiled in a study of T cell responses to AZD1222 COVID-19 vaccine. General study findings and limits: A mostly white British donor set with more females was recruited, and clonal diversity was possibly underestimated. No repertoire was sampled before or during the peak T cell response, only after it.

Per germline, CDR1 SGHNT and CDR2 YYREEE (reference sequence). Deletions cut 0 bases from V and 4 bases from J, with 11 bases between. The CDR3 spans 15 residues. With respect to this clone: The antigen remains undetermined.

Data came from immunoSEQ multiplex PCR; TCRdb stores just in-frame clones and leaves some out. The sample lists about 150,000 clones, about nine tenths occurring once. The sequence was collected from an adult in good health. V usage is TRBV5-4 and J usage is TRBJ2-1, with a weak D call TRBD2 (7 bases). Specimen: peripheral blood, collected on day 0 of MenACWY control vaccination. The CDR3 DNA sequence: TGTGCCAGCAGCTTGGGCGGGGGCCGGTACAATGAGCAGTTCTTC. Its protein product is CASSLGGGRYNEQFF.